A single sample is the source of the 16 T cell receptor beta chains below, sequenced in a study of blood T cell repertoires in COVID-19. Generated by immunoSEQ multiplex PCR, the TCRdb table keeps only in-frame clones and is missing some. The table lists nearly 40,000 clones, around 80% of them singletons. The specimen sequenced was peripheral blood. Receptor source: a man older than 75 with active or convalescent COVID-19.

The J gene is TRBJ2-3, the V gene TRBV27, with 9 bases fitting TRBD2. V shed 7 bases, J shed 2 bases, and the junction held 13 bases outside the gene matches. There are 17 residues in the CDR3. CDR1 is MNHEY and CDR2 is SMNVEV in the germline V gene (reference sequence). CDR3 residues: CASTLSGSGGPTDTQYF. CDR3 DNA: TGTGCCAGCACTCTCTCGGGTAGCGGGGGCCCCACAGATACGCAGTATTTT.

The CDR3 DNA sequence: TGTGCCAGCAGCGTAGGCCGGCTAGCGGGCATCTCAGATACGCAGTATTTT. Protein: CASSVGRLAGISDTQYF. The J gene is TRBJ2-3, the V gene TRBV9; 8 nucleotides line up with TRBD2. V lost 0 bases, J lost 4 bases, and 10 bases stayed unmatched. Germline V gene sequence: CDR1 SGDLS, CDR2 YYNGEE. The CDR3 length is 17 residues.

This sequence joins TRBV28 and TRBJ1-2, with TRBD1 identical over 8 bases. The length of the CDR3 is 12 residues. Trimming cost V 7 bases and J 4 bases; bases outside gene matches: 2. Germline CDR1 reads MDHEN; CDR2 reads SYDVKM. CDR3 sequence reads: CASNDRGYGYTF. The CDR3 bases are TGTGCCAGCAATGACAGGGGCTATGGCTACACCTTC.

DNA of the CDR3: TGTGCCAGCTACGACAGGAGAAATTCACCCCTCCACTTT. This gives the protein CASYDRRNSPLHF. This chain uses TRBV21-1 with TRBJ1-6; TRBD1, the table's D call, lacks a check against the DNA. TRBV21-1 is designated a pseudogene. The CDR3 runs 13 residues.

This chain links TRBV5-1 with TRBJ2-2, with D perhaps matching TRBD1 (5 bases). CDR3 length: 15 residues. The germline V and J ends were trimmed by 1 base and 3 bases, with 10 bases remaining between them. Germline V gene data show CDR1 as SGHRS and CDR2 as YFSETQ. This chain's CDR3 is CASSLSLTDTGELFF. The CDR3 DNA is TGCGCCAGCAGCTTGAGTTTGACAGACACCGGGGAGCTGTTTTTT.

The chain has TRBV28 and TRBJ2-5; 7 positions agree with TRBD1. Trimming removed 2 bases from V and 1 base from J; junction bases left unmatched: 4. Germline values: CDR1 MDHEN, CDR2 SYDVKM. CDR3 length: 15 amino acids. CDR3 sequence reads: CASSLGRGIQETQYF. The CDR3 region has the DNA TGTGCCAGCAGTTTAGGCAGGGGGATCCAAGAGACCCAGTACTTC.

This chain links TRBV4-2 with TRBJ1-2, with a possible D match to TRBD1 (6 bases). CDR3 size: 13 residues. The ends were cut back, 4 bases at V and 4 bases at J, with 10 bases in the middle. Germline V gives CDR1 LGHNA, CDR2 YNFKEQ. The CDR3 DNA reads as TGTGCCAGCAGCCCGGGACAACTCTATGGCTACACCTTC. Protein: CASSPGQLYGYTF.

The chain carries TRBV7-2 and TRBJ2-7; 10 bases align to TRBD1. With 9 bases clipped from V and 5 bases from J, the junction kept 4 bases outside the gene matches. The CDR3 runs to 12 residues. Germline V gene data show CDR1 as SGHTA and CDR2 as FQGNSA. The CDR3 spells CASGTGVHEQYF. The DNA of the CDR3 is TGTGCCAGTGGGACAGGGGTCCACGAGCAGTACTTC.

The chain is built from TRBV29-1 and TRBJ1-1; tentatively, D is TRBD1 (5 bases). Germline assignment: CDR1 SQVTM and CDR2 ANQGSEA. This CDR3 spans 13 amino acids. Trimming left V 5 bases short and J 0 bases short, with 10 bases between. This chain's CDR3 is CSVMTDLNTEAFF. The CDR3 DNA follows: TGCAGCGTTATGACAGATTTGAACACTGAAGCTTTCTTT.

This clone was picked up a small number of times. The CDR3 reads CASSLEQGAAEAFF. As DNA, the CDR3 is TGCGCCAGCAGCTTGGAACAGGGGGCGGCTGAAGCTTTCTTT. The chain links TRBV5-1 to TRBJ1-1; 9 bases are a match to TRBD1. Germline V CDR1 and CDR2: SGHRS, YFSETQ. The CDR3 sequence is 14 residues long. With 0 bases clipped from V and 6 bases from J, the junction kept 3 bases outside the gene matches.

V usage is TRBV28 and J usage is TRBJ1-3; TRBD1 matches 7 bases. The ends lost 2 bases at V and 6 bases at J; junction bases unmatched: 13. Germline V gene data show CDR1 as MDHEN and CDR2 as SYDVKM. CDR3 length: 17 amino acids. The CDR3 DNA follows: TGTGCCAGCAGTTTAGAGGGGGCGGGGCCGCAGGAAAACACCATATATTTT. Protein: CASSLEGAGPQENTIYF.

This rearrangement joins TRBV7-3 to TRBJ2-7; D remains ambiguous. Germline CDR1 SGHTA, CDR2 FQGTGA. Trimming stripped 6 bases from V and 5 bases from J, with 17 bases between. There are 14 residues in the CDR3. In DNA, the CDR3 is TGTGCCAGCAGGTCGACTCGCTACGCCCACGAGCAGTACTTC. Translating it yields CASRSTRYAHEQYF.

The chain employs TRBV7-9 and TRBJ1-1; no clear D. Trimming removed 4 bases at V and 5 bases at J, with 20 bases between. The CDR3 loop spans 16 amino acids. Germline V gene lookup returns CDR1 SEHNR and CDR2 FQNEAQ (reference sequence). In nucleotides, the CDR3 is TGTGCCAGCAGCTCGATAACCGCCGGGGTTCGAACTGAAGCTTTCTTT. Translating gives CASSSITAGVRTEAFF. The full variable domain, with the rest looked up from reference TRBV7-9 and TRBJ1-1, is DTGVSQNPRHKITKRGQNVTFRCDPISEHNRLYWYRQTLGQGPEFLTYFQNEAQLEKSRLLSDRFSAERPKGSFSTLEIQRTEQGDSAMYLCASSSITAGVRTEAFFGQGTRLTVV.

The chain carries TRBV21-1 and TRBJ2-3; TRBD2 reflects the table's D call only, with no check against the DNA. TRBV21-1 is listed as a pseudogene. This CDR3 is 19 amino acids long. CDR3: CASSKVSKTSGRARDTQYF. CDR3 DNA sequence: TGTGCCAGCAGCAAAGTTTCAAAAACTAGCGGGAGGGCCCGAGATACGCAGTATTTT.

This chain links TRBV19 with TRBJ1-2, with D perhaps matching TRBD1 (5 bases). This CDR3 contains 14 residues. From germline, CDR1 is LNHDA and CDR2 SQIVND (reference sequence). The V end lost 6 bases, the J end lost 0 bases, and 11 bases lay between the germline ends. The CDR3 DNA sequence: TGTGCCAGTAGCGCGACAGTAACTAACTATGGCTACACCTTC. This gives the protein CASSATVTNYGYTF.

The rearrangement joins TRBV6-4 to TRBJ2-3; TRBD2 might be the D (6 bases). The CDR3 consists of 14 residues. CDR1 and CDR2 (germline): MRHNA, SNTAGT. V was trimmed by 6 bases and J by 1 base, leaving 11 bases between them. CDR3 region: CASSRRGGTDTQYF. The CDR3 DNA sequence: TGTGCCAGCAGCCGACGCGGGGGCACAGATACGCAGTATTTT.